This is a list of T cell receptor beta chains from one sample in a study of control samples from healthy donors and cancer patients. The table came from immunoSEQ multiplex PCR; TCRdb's copy has only in-frame clones and leaves some out. Of under 200,000 clones listed, approximately 93% are singletons. Sample: blood. Receptors were obtained from a woman aged 40 to 55 in good health. The CDR3 runs from the conserved cysteine through the conserved F or W. The D gene is left open where the match is weak. Clone size is stated in some rows and not others, as once, few, many or a class when expanded.

cdr3_nt cdr3_aa clone_size cdr3_length v_call d_call j_call
TGTGCCAGCAGCTTAGGTGGGGGGGGATCACCCCTCCACTTT CASSLGGGGSPLHF . 14 TRBV13 . TRBJ1-6
TGTGCCAGCAGCAGACCGGGACAGGGGGCGCGAGATGAGCAGTTCTTC CASSRPGQGARDEQFF . 16 TRBV5-4 TRBD1 TRBJ2-1
TGTGCCAGCAGCATTGACCCCAGACTAGCGGGAGGGTCAAACAATGAGCAGTTCTTC CASSIDPRLAGGSNNEQFF . 19 TRBV7-6 TRBD2 TRBJ2-1
TGTGCCAGCAGCTTAGCGAGACAGGCCTTCTATGGCTACACCTTC CASSLARQAFYGYTF . 15 TRBV7-2 . TRBJ1-2
TGTGCCAGCAGTTCCTTTACTGGGCATGGCTACACCTTC CASSSFTGHGYTF . 13 TRBV12-3/TRBV12-4 . TRBJ1-2
TGTGCCAGCAGCCTAGGGACAGGGCTTGTTCAGCAGTTCTTC CASSLGTGLVQQFF . 14 TRBV7-9 TRBD1 TRBJ2-1
TGTGCCAGCAGCAAATGTACAGGGGATGAAAAACTGTTTTTT CASSKCTGDEKLFF . 14 TRBV21-1 . TRBJ1-4
TGCGCCAGCAGCCGGGACCAGAGCTCCTACAATGAGCAGTTCTTC CASSRDQSSYNEQFF . 15 TRBV5-1 . TRBJ2-1
TGCAGTGCTAGTGGCCGGAGCTCCTACAATGAGCAGTTCTTC CSASGRSSYNEQFF . 14 TRBV20-1 . TRBJ2-1
TGTGCCAGCAGCTTAGTTATGGGCCGGGATACGCAGTATTTT CASSLVMGRDTQYF . 14 TRBV7-9 . TRBJ2-3
TGTGCCAGTAGTTCTGGGGGGACAGGGGTGCCCTACGAGCAGTACTTC CASSSGGTGVPYEQYF . 16 TRBV19 TRBD1 TRBJ2-7
TGTGCCAGCAGCTGGACTAGCGGGCCCTACAATGAGCAGTTCTTC CASSWTSGPYNEQFF . 15 TRBV7-2 TRBD2 TRBJ2-1
TGTGCCAGCTCGGCAGGGGTAAGTCAGCCCCAGCATTTT CASSAGVSQPQHF . 13 TRBV7-2 . TRBJ1-5
TGTGCCAGCAGCCAGGGGGCGGACTATGGCTACACCTTC CASSQGADYGYTF once 13 TRBV3-1/TRBV3-2 . TRBJ1-2
TGTGCCAGCCGACAGGGGAGCTCCTACAATGAGCAGTTCTTC CASRQGSSYNEQFF . 14 TRBV2 TRBD1 TRBJ2-1
TGTGCCAGCAGCCAAGTACGTGGGAGGGCCTACAATGAGCAGTTCTTC CASSQVRGRAYNEQFF . 16 TRBV3-1/TRBV3-2 TRBD2 TRBJ2-1
TGCGCCAGCAGTAGGCGCCTAGATCGCACAAGTCGGGCCAACGTCCTGACTTTC CASSRRLDRTSRANVLTF . 18 TRBV10-1 . TRBJ2-6
TGTGCCAGCAGCCAAGAACTTGGGACTAATGAAAAACTGTTTTTT CASSQELGTNEKLFF . 15 TRBV4-2 . TRBJ1-4
TGTGCCAGCAGTGAGTGTGGGGGCTGCGAGCAGTACTTC CASSECGGCEQYF . 13 TRBV2 . TRBJ2-7
TGTGCCAGCATGCAGGACAATCAGCCCCAGCATTTT CASMQDNQPQHF . 12 TRBV6-5 . TRBJ1-5
TGTGCCAGCAGCCGCATATGGACAGGGGGTGCTGGGGCCAACGTCCTGACTTTC CASSRIWTGGAGANVLTF . 18 TRBV7-9 TRBD1 TRBJ2-6
TGTGCCAGCAGTTTGCAGGGACTCTACGAGCAGTACTTC CASSLQGLYEQYF . 13 TRBV6-2/TRBV6-3 . TRBJ2-7